This TCR beta chain was captured in a study of blood T cell repertoires in COVID-19. This CDR3 is 16 amino acids long. The V end was cut by 1 base, the J end by 4 bases, with 14 bases between. Germline V gives CDR1 MGHDK, CDR2 SYGVNS. In the source study's methods: Nucleated cell counts were estimated from reference gene primer amplification. Sequencing was performed with immunoSEQ multiplex PCR; in TCRdb, only in-frame clones are kept and a portion is missing. V and J calls and clone size follow that table, whereas D and trimming were derived from the DNA. The profile shows roughly 260,000 clones, over 80% of them singletons.

Sequences were obtained from PBMCs or T cells enriched from blood (not recorded which). The V gene is TRBV25-1, the J gene TRBJ1-3; D perhaps matches TRBD1 (5 bases). This receptor was identified in a human donor in a cohort exposed to, infected with or recovered from COVID-19 (not recorded which). The donor label of this sample is uncertain. CDR3 DNA: TGTGCCAGCAGTGAATTAGGAGGGGCTCGGGGAAACACCATATATTTT. Its translation: CASSELGGARGNTIYF.